This T cell receptor beta chain was sequenced during a study of shared clonotypes between healthy human individuals. In germline, CDR1 is WNHNN, CDR2 SYGVQD (reference sequence). V was pared by 0 bases and J by 7 bases, with 7 bases between. The CDR3 loop spans 12 amino acids. Several immunoSEQ plates held equal portions of the genomic DNA taken from each subset. In the original processing: ImmunoSEQ supplied junction-only sequences lacking quality scores, so filtering was different. Data came from immunoSEQ multiplex PCR; TCRdb stores just in-frame clones and leaves some out. V and J calls and clone size are those listed in that table; D and trimming were worked out from the DNA. The sample records about 1.5 million clones, 95% to 99% being singletons. Notes on this clone: Its antigen is unidentified.

Study outcomes and limitations: Non-shared clonotypes had lower generation probabilities than clonotypes shared by all four sorted-subset donors. A few donors had around 5.5% of their naive CD4 clonotypes in common.

Input material: naive CD4+ T cells sorted from blood. Regarding subset: CD45RA+ positively selected. The V and J genes are TRBV10-1 and TRBJ2-7; D call uncertain. This TCR came from a man aged 30 to 39 in good health. The CDR3 loop reads CASSESLGEQYF. As DNA, the CDR3 is TGCGCCAGCAGTGAGTCGCTTGGGGAGCAGTACTTC.